This passage covers 7 T cell receptor beta chains from one sample sequenced in a study of blood T cell repertoires in COVID-19. Libraries were prepared by immunoSEQ multiplex PCR; TCRdb keeps only in-frame clonotypes and omits some of them. The top ten clones hold about a sixth of a sample with 25,000 to 30,000 clones, around 90% of them seen once. Sequenced: peripheral blood. These receptors originate from a human donor in a cohort sampled during active COVID-19.

The gene calls are TRBV6-1 and TRBJ1-2; 7 nucleotides agree with TRBD1. CDR3 size: 14 residues. V trimming: 3 bases; J trimming: 4 bases; junction bases outside the gene matches: 5. In germline, CDR1 is MNHNS, CDR2 SASEGT. The chain's CDR3 is CASSDGQESYGYTF. The CDR3 DNA is TGTGCCAGCAGTGATGGACAGGAGAGCTATGGCTACACCTTC.

V gene TRBV11-3 combines with J gene TRBJ2-3; 7 bases are shared with TRBD1. CDR1 and CDR2 from the germline V gene are SGHNT and YENEEA. J lost 5 bases, V lost 4 bases, and 33 bases had no gene match. There are 23 residues in the CDR3. CDR3: CASSSETDRATRINQIKEDTQYF. For the CDR3, the DNA is TGTGCCAGCAGCTCAGAGACTGACAGGGCAACCCGTATTAATCAGATCAAGGAAGATACGCAGTATTTT. Drawing the rest from reference TRBV11-3 and TRBJ2-3, the complete variable domain is EAGVVQSPRYKIIEKKQPVAFWCNPISGHNTLYWYLQNLGQGPELLIRYENEEAVDDSQLPKDRFSAERLKGVDSTLKIQPAELGDSAVYLCASSSETDRATRINQIKEDTQYFGPGTRLTVL.

This clone was observed a single time. The chain combines TRBV4-3 with TRBJ1-4; the match to TRBD1 covers 8 bases. V gave up 1 base and J gave up 6 bases; unmatched junction bases: 4. Per the germline V gene, CDR1 is LGHNA and CDR2 is YSLEER. CDR3 length: 15 amino acids. In DNA, the CDR3 is TGCGCCAGCAGCCAAGTTGTACAGGGGGATGAAAAACTGTTTTTT. Amino acids: CASSQVVQGDEKLFF.

This rearrangement joins TRBV28 to TRBJ1-1, with 9 bases aligning to TRBD1. Germline V lookup: CDR1 MDHEN, CDR2 SYDVKM. V lost 7 bases and J lost 1; bases outside the gene matches: 7. The CDR3 sequence is 15 residues long. This chain's CDR3 is CASNPQGAGNTEAFF. CDR3 DNA: TGTGCCAGCAACCCACAGGGGGCAGGGAACACTGAAGCTTTCTTT.

This rearrangement joins TRBV15 to TRBJ1-1; D unclear. CDR1 LNHNV and CDR2 YYDKDF come from the germline V gene (reference sequence). The CDR3 length is 12 residues. Trimming shortened V by 3 bases and J by 11 bases, and 13 bases separated the two germline ends. The CDR3 reads CATSSAGLVAFF. The CDR3 DNA follows: TGTGCCACCAGCAGTGCTGGGCTGGTGGCTTTCTTT.

The gene calls are TRBV6-2 or TRBV6-3 and TRBJ1-6, with 9 bases identical to TRBD1. Germline V gene lookup returns CDR1 MNHEY and CDR2 SVGEGT. V was clipped by 6 bases and J by 7 bases; unmatched bases: 10. The CDR3 totals 16 residues. The CDR3 spells CASSPIRTGENSPLHF. The DNA of the CDR3 is TGTGCCAGCAGCCCCATCCGGACAGGGGAAAATTCACCCCTCCACTTT.

V usage is TRBV6-5 and J usage is TRBJ2-1; 9 bases are a match to TRBD2. Losses at the gene ends were 5 bases for V and 2 bases for J; bases not matched to a gene: 4. The CDR3 spans 15 residues. The germline gives CDR1 MNHEY, CDR2 SVGAGI. CDR3 nucleotide sequence: TGTGCCAGCAGTCTGACTAGCGGCACCTACAATGAGCAGTTCTTC. As protein: CASSLTSGTYNEQFF.